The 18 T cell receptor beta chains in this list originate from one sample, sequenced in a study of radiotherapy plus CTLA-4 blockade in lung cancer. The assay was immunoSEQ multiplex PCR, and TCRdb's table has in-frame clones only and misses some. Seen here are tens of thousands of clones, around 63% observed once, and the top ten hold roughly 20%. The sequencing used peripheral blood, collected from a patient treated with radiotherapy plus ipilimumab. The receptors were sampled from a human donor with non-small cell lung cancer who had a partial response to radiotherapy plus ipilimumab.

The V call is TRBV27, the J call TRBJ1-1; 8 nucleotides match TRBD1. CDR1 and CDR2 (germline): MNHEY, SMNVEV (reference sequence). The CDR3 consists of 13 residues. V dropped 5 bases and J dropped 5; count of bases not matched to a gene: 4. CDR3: CASSGQGWTEAFF. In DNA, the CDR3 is TGTGCCAGCAGTGGACAGGGTTGGACTGAAGCTTTCTTT.

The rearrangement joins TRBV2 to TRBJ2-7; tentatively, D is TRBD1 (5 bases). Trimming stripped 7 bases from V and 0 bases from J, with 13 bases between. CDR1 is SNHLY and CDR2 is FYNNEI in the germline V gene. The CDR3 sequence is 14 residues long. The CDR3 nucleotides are TGTGCCAGCACCCGACAGATTTACTCCTACGAGCAGTACTTC. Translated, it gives CASTRQIYSYEQYF.

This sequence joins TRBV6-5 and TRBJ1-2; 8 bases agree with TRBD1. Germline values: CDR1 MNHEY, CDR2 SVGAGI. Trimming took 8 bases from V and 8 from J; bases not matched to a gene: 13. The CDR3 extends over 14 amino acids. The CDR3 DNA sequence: TGTGCCAGCCGCGACACAGGGGGAAATTTCGGCTACACCTTC. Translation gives CASRDTGGNFGYTF.

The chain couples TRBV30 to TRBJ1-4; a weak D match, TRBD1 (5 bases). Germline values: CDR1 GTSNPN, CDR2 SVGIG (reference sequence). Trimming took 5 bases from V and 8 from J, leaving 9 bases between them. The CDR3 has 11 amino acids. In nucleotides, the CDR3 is TGTGCCTGGTGGGGCGGAGAAAAACTGTTTTTT. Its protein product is CAWWGGEKLFF.

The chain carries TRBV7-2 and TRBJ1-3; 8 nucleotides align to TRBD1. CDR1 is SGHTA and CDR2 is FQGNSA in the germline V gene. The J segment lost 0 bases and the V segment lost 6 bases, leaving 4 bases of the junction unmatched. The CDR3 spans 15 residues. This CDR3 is CASRRTGSSGNTIYF. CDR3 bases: TGTGCCAGCAGGCGGACAGGGTCCTCTGGAAACACCATATATTTT.

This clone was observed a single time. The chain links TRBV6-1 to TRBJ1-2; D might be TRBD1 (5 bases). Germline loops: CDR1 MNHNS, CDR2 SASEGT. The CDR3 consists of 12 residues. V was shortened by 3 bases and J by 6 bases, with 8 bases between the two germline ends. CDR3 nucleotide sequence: TGTGCCAGCAGTGACAGGGTAAATGGCTACACCTTC. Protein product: CASSDRVNGYTF.

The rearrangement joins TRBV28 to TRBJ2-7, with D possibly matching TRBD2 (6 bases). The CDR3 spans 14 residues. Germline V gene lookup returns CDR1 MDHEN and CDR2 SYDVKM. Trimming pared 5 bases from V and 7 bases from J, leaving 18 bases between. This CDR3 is CASSMWLAAGEQYF. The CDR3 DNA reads TGTGCCAGCAGTATGTGGTTAGCGGCGGGGGAGCAGTACTTC.

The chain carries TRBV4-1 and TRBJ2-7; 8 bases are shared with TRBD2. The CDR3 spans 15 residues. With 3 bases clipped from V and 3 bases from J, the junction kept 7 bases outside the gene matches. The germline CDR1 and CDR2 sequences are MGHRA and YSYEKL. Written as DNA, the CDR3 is TGCGCCAGCAGCCAGGCCGGGACTAGGGGCTACGAGCAGTACTTC. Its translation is CASSQAGTRGYEQYF.

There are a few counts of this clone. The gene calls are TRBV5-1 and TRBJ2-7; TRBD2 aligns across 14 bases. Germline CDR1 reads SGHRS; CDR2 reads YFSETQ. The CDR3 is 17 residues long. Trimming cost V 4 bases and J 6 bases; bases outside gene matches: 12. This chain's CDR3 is CASSPGLAGVGEGEQYF. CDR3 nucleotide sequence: TGCGCCAGCAGCCCGGGACTAGCGGGAGTAGGAGAGGGCGAGCAGTACTTC.

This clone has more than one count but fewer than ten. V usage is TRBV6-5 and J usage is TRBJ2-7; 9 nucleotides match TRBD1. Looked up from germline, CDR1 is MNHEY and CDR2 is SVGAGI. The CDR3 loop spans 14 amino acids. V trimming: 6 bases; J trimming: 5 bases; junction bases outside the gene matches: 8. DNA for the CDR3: TGTGCCAGCAGCCTAAGGACAGGGGAGAACGAGCAGTACTTC. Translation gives CASSLRTGENEQYF.

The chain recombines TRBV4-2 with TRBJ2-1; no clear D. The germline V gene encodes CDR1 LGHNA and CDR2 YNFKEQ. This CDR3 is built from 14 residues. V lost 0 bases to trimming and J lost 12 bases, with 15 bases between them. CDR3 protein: CASSQEGPRSVQFF. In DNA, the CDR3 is TGTGCCAGCAGCCAAGAAGGCCCGAGGAGTGTGCAGTTCTTC.

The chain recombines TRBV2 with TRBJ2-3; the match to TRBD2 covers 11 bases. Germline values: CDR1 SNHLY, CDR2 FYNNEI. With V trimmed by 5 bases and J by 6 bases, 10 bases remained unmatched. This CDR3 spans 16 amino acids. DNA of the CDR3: TGTGCCAGCAGTCTAGCGGGAGGACCCGGTTTTGATACGCAGTATTTT. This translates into CASSLAGGPGFDTQYF. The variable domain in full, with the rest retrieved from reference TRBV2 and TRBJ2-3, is EPEVTQTPSHQVTQMGQEVILRCVPISNHLYFYWYRQILGQKVEFLVSFYNNEISEKSEIFDDQFSVERPDGSNFTLKIRSTKLEDSAMYFCASSLAGGPGFDTQYFGPGTRLTVL.

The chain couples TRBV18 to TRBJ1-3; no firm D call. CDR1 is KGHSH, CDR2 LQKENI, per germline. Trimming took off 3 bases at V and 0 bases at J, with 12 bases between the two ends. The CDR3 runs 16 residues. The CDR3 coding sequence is TGTGCCAGCTCACCGACCGCCGACAACTCTGGAAACACCATATATTTT. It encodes CASSPTADNSGNTIYF.

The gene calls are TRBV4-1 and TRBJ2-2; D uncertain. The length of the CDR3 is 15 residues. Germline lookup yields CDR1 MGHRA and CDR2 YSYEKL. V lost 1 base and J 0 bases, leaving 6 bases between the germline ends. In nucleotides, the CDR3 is TGCGCCAGCAGCCAAGGACTGACGAACACCGGGGAGCTGTTTTTT. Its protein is CASSQGLTNTGELFF.

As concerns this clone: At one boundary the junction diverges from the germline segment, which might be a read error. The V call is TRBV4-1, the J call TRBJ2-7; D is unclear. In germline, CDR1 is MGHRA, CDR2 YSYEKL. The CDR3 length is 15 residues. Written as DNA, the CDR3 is TGTGCCAGCAGCCAAGATCTGGGCAGGACCTACGAGCAGTACTTC. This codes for CASSQDLGRTYEQYF.

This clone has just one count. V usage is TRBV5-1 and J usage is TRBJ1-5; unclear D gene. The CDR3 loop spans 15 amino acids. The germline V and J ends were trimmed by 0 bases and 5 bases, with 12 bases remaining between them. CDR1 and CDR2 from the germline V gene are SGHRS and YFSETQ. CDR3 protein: CASSLVPGADQPQHF. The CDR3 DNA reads TGCGCCAGCAGCTTGGTACCAGGCGCAGATCAGCCCCAGCATTTT.

CDR3 in amino acids: CASSQLAGGPSEQFF. The CDR3 DNA sequence: TGTGCCAGCAGCCAACTAGCGGGGGGGCCGAGTGAGCAGTTCTTC. The gene calls are TRBV11-1 and TRBJ2-1; 13 bases agree with TRBD2. The germline CDR1 and CDR2 sequences are SGHAT and FQDESV (reference sequence). J gave up 9 bases and V 5 bases, and 7 bases lay outside the gene matches. The CDR3 is 15 residues long.

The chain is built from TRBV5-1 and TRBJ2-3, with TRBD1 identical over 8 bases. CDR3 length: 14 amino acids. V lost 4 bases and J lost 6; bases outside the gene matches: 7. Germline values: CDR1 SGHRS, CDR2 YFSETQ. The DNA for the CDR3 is TGCGCCAGCAGCGACGACAGGGGCGGCGATACGCAGTATTTT. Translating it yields CASSDDRGGDTQYF.